This T cell receptor beta chain was sequenced during a study of T cell responses to AZD1222 COVID-19 vaccine. The assay was immunoSEQ multiplex PCR, and TCRdb's table has in-frame clones only and misses some. The repertoire holds over 120,000 clones, roughly 90% seen once, with around 1.5% in the top ten. CDR1 is SGHTA and CDR2 is FQGNSA in the germline V gene. V was pared by 5 bases and J by 2 bases, with 12 bases of the junction left unmatched. CDR3 length: 18 residues. General study points: Nearly half of spike-specific TCRs reportedly target variant regions that are unmutated in the B.1.351 and B.1.1.7 variants. In all cases, repertoires were sampled only after the peak T cell response. Donors were chiefly white British, with a greater number of females, and clonal diversity was perhaps underestimated.

As concerns this clone: The antigen is undetermined.

This clonotype was obtained from an adult who received the AZD1222 COVID-19 vaccine. This chain links TRBV7-2 with TRBJ2-6; TRBD1 aligns across 7 bases. Material: peripheral blood, obtained 28 days after the second AZD1222 dose. CDR3 residues: CASSPLGKGAPGANVLTF. DNA of the CDR3: TGTGCCAGCAGCCCCCTCGGAAAGGGGGCACCTGGGGCCAACGTCCTGACTTTC. Drawing the rest from reference TRBV7-2 and TRBJ2-6, the complete variable domain is GAGVSQSPSNKVTEKGKDVELRCDPISGHTALYWYRQSLGQGLEFLIYFQGNSAPDKSGLPSDRFSAERTGGSVSTLTIQRTQQEDSAVYLCASSPLGKGAPGANVLTFGAGSRLTVL.